Described below is a single T cell receptor (beta chain) sequence and its context. V gave up 0 bases and J gave up 4 bases; unmatched junction bases: 4. CDR1 MNHEY and CDR2 SVGAGI come from the germline V gene. There are 16 residues in the CDR3. This entry comes from a study of blood T cell repertoires in COVID-19. Original data processing: Quantification of nucleated cells was approximated via reference gene primer amplification. Assay used: immunoSEQ multiplex PCR; TCRdb lists only in-frame clones, some missing. From that table come the V and J calls and clone size; the DNA was used to work out D and trimming. The sample has approximately 250,000 clones, 85% seen once.

Sequenced material: peripheral blood. This chain uses TRBV6-5 with TRBJ2-1, with 9 positions matching TRBD2. This receptor was obtained from a woman between 55 and 75 years old with active or convalescent COVID-19. This CDR3 reads CASSYSDSGGYNEQFF. The CDR3 DNA reads TGTGCCAGCAGTTACTCGGATAGCGGGGGATACAATGAGCAGTTCTTC.